The source of this T cell receptor (beta chain) is a study of blood T cell repertoires in COVID-19. Study-wide background: Donors in the United States, Italy and Spain gave samples during acute or convalescent COVID-19. In each case, the material was cDNA or gDNA derived from T cells, B-cell-depleted T cells, or PBMCs.

The CDR3 sequence is 15 residues long. Germline V gives CDR1 LGHNT, CDR2 FRNRAP. The junction had 10 bases not matched to a gene; V was cut back by 6 bases and J by 8 bases. It was during active infection that Seattle patients were enrolled and then longitudinally followed. As originally analysed: From reference gene primer amplification, estimates of nucleated cell counts were derived. The repertoire was sequenced with immunoSEQ multiplex PCR; TCRdb's copy has only in-frame clones and lacks some. The V and J calls and the clone size are those of that table, but D and trimming were determined from the DNA. Seen here are around 200,000 clones, 70% to 90% observed once, and the top ten hold roughly 18%.

This TCR was sampled from a person aged 70 to 85 with COVID-19, enrolled during active disease. This chain uses TRBV12-5 with TRBJ2-1; 10 bases line up with TRBD2. The material sequenced was peripheral blood. The CDR3 DNA reads as TGTGCTAGTGGCCGGGGGGCTAGCGGGAGCTATGAGCAGTTCTTC. This sequence encodes CASGRGASGSYEQFF.